These 25 T cell receptor beta chains came from one sample sequenced in a study of T cells in Graves' hyperthyroidism and ophthalmopathy. Regions amplified from RNA transcripts were the TCR beta CDR3 regions. The primer set for the first-round RT-PCR of the TCR CDR3 was HTBI. TCRdb recomputed calls from the multiplex PCR reads with MiXCR, one row per CDR3 protein. The data show 500,000 or so distinct CDR3 sequences, about 15% seen once. Sequenced material: blood. The receptors come from a woman between 18 and 29 years old with Graves' ophthalmopathy.

The V gene is TRBV24-1, the J gene TRBJ2-2; TRBD2 is a possible D gene (6 bases). Per the germline V gene, CDR1 is KGHDR and CDR2 is SFDVKD. V shed 3 bases and J shed 3 bases, with 13 bases lying between them. CDR3 length: 16 residues. CDR3 amino acids: CATSDPSSSDTGELFF. DNA for the CDR3: TGTGCCACCAGTGATCCGTCCTCTAGCGACACCGGGGAGCTGTTTTTT.

The chain combines TRBV19 with TRBJ1-1; no reliable D call. Trimming cost V 3 bases and J 6 bases, with 11 bases left between them. The V gene's germline CDR1 is LNHDA and CDR2 SQIVND (reference sequence). The CDR3 runs to 13 residues. In DNA, the CDR3 is TGTGCCAGTAGTATCCCGGGTACTCCTGAAGCTTTCTTT. Its translation is CASSIPGTPEAFF.

The chain couples TRBV27 to TRBJ2-2, with TRBD1 matching 8 bases. The CDR3 covers 17 residues. V trimming: 4 bases; J trimming: 0 bases; junction bases outside the gene matches: 7. Germline V gene sequence: CDR1 MNHEY, CDR2 SMNVEV (reference sequence). The DNA of the CDR3 is TGTGCCAGCAGTTCACCAGGGGGCGAGACGAACACCGGGGAGCTGTTTTTT. It specifies CASSSPGGETNTGELFF.

This clonotype has just a few counts. This chain uses TRBV5-1 with TRBJ1-4, with D possibly matching TRBD1 (5 bases). The V end lost 0 bases, the J end lost 1 base, and 10 bases lay between the germline ends. CDR1 SGHRS and CDR2 YFSETQ come from the germline V gene. The CDR3 has 16 amino acids. CDR3 region: CASSLVGVGTNEKLFF. CDR3 bases: TGCGCCAGCAGCTTGGTAGGGGTGGGAACTAATGAAAAACTGTTTTTT.

The chain recombines TRBV25-1 with TRBJ1-3, with no clear D. The V gene's germline CDR1 is MGHDK and CDR2 SYGVNS. The V end was cut by 1 base, the J end by 2 bases, with 9 bases between. The CDR3 consists of 15 residues. This CDR3 is CASSESGNAGNTIYF. Written as DNA, the CDR3 is TGTGCCAGCAGTGAATCTGGGAACGCTGGAAACACCATATATTTT.

This clonotype came up once. The rearrangement joins TRBV3-1 to TRBJ2-5; 7 positions agree with TRBD1. Germline V gives CDR1 LGHDT, CDR2 YNNKEL (reference sequence). The CDR3 is 13 amino acids. The V segment lost 6 bases and the J segment 4 bases; nucleotides outside the gene matches: 5. The DNA of the CDR3 is TGTGCCAGCAGGCAACAGGGGCGAGAGACCCAGTACTTC. It yields the protein CASRQQGRETQYF.

In this sample, this clonotype turned up many times. The gene calls are TRBV7-2 and TRBJ1-4; D is uncertain. This CDR3 is 14 amino acids long. Trimming removed 1 base at V and 5 bases at J, with 8 bases between. CDR1 and CDR2 (germline): SGHTA, FQGNSA. The CDR3 here is CASSLVAGNEKLFF. In DNA form, the CDR3 reads TGTGCCAGCAGCTTAGTCGCGGGAAATGAAAAACTGTTTTTT.

This clonotype was detected many times. The genes are TRBV6-1 and TRBJ2-3; D is unclear. V lost 4 bases and J lost 6, with 14 bases in between. Germline CDR1 reads MNHNS; CDR2 reads SASEGT. CDR3 length: 14 amino acids. The CDR3 region is CASSVRTFTDTQYF. CDR3 DNA: TGTGCCAGCAGTGTTAGGACGTTCACGGATACGCAGTATTTT.

This clonotype has a handful of counts. The chain has TRBV11-2 and TRBJ1-1; D gene ambiguous. This CDR3 has 14 amino acids. Between the trimmed V and J ends, which lost 1 base and 8 bases, there was a span of 14 bases. Looked up from germline, CDR1 is SGHAT and CDR2 is FQNNGV. Here the CDR3 DNA reads TGTGCCAGCAGCTTAGTGGAGGGAGGCACCGAAGCTTTCTTT. It encodes CASSLVEGGTEAFF. The complete variable domain, with remaining parts taken from reference TRBV11-2 and TRBJ1-1, reads EAGVAQSPRYKIIEKRQSVAFWCNPISGHATLYWYQQILGQGPKLLIQFQNNGVVDDSQLPKDRFSAERLKGVDSTLKIQPAKLEDSAVYLCASSLVEGGTEAFFGQGTRLTVV.

The chain combines TRBV5-1 with TRBJ1-6, with 7 bases fitting TRBD1. The V gene end was trimmed by 0 bases and the J gene end by 9 bases; junction bases not matched to a gene: 6. The CDR3 runs to 15 residues. CDR1 and CDR2 from the germline V gene are SGHRS and YFSETQ. The CDR3 DNA reads TGCGCCAGCAGCTTGGCGGGACAGAATCGTTCACCCCTCCACTTT. Its protein is CASSLAGQNRSPLHF.

This clonotype occurred many times. The rearrangement joins TRBV30 to TRBJ1-4, with TRBD1 matching 8 bases. The CDR3 extends over 13 amino acids. The V segment lost 3 bases and the J segment 5 bases; nucleotides outside the gene matches: 2. The germline gives CDR1 GTSNPN, CDR2 SVGIG (reference sequence). The DNA for the CDR3 is TGTGCCTGGAGGGGACAGGTGAATGAAAAACTGTTTTTT. It is translated as CAWRGQVNEKLFF.

This clonotype was seen ten or more times. The chain combines TRBV11-2 with TRBJ1-2; 7 bases agree with TRBD1. This CDR3 has 12 residues. The germline V gene has CDR1 SGHAT and CDR2 FQNNGV. The V segment lost 5 bases and the J segment 4 bases; nucleotides outside the gene matches: 1. The CDR3 sequence: CASSTGVYGYTF. CDR3 DNA sequence: TGTGCCAGCAGCACAGGGGTCTATGGCTACACCTTC.

Only a few counts were recorded for this clonotype. A much larger clone lies a single base off, so this may be a read error. As the CDR3 is not closed by the conserved phenylalanine or tryptophan, this likely results from a read error. The chain employs TRBV11-2 and TRBJ2-3; possible D gene TRBD1, 6 bases. Germline V gene sequence: CDR1 SGHAT, CDR2 FQNNGV. The CDR3 is 14 amino acids. Trimming left V 4 bases short and J 2 bases short, with 10 bases between. The CDR3 region is CASSSEGHTDTQYL. CDR3 bases: TGTGCCAGCAGCTCAGAGGGACACACAGATACGCAGTATCTT.

The V and J genes are TRBV7-8 and TRBJ1-6; D is undetermined. V was clipped by 0 bases and J by 0 bases, with 9 bases between them. Germline V gene data show CDR1 as SGHVS and CDR2 as FQNEAQ. The length of the CDR3 is 17 residues. The CDR3 reads CASSLAPADSYNSPLHF. Written as DNA, the CDR3 is TGTGCCAGCAGCTTAGCCCCAGCGGACTCCTATAATTCACCCCTCCACTTT.

Ten or more counts support this clonotype. The genes are TRBV7-8 and TRBJ1-5; D gene unclear. The V gene's germline CDR1 is SGHVS and CDR2 FQNEAQ. Trimming took off 3 bases at V and 4 bases at J, with 7 bases between the two ends. This CDR3 is 13 amino acids long. This CDR3 reads CASSFNDNQPQHF. The CDR3 nucleotides read TGTGCCAGCAGCTTCAATGATAATCAGCCCCAGCATTTT. Together with reference TRBV7-8 and TRBJ1-5, the CDR3 gives the full variable domain: GAGVSQSPRYKVAKRGQDVALRCDPISGHVSLFWYQQALGQGPEFLTYFQNEAQLDKSGLPSDRFFAERPEGSVSTLKIQRTQQEDSAVYLCASSFNDNQPQHFGDGTRLSIL.

There are a few counts of this clonotype. J is TRBJ2-3 and V is TRBV4-2; 9 bases are a match to TRBD1. CDR3 length: 16 amino acids. CDR1 and CDR2 from the germline V gene are LGHNA and YNFKEQ. The junction had 6 bases not matched to a gene; V was cut back by 0 bases and J by 5 bases. The CDR3 nucleotides read TGTGCCAGCAGCCAAGAAACAGGGGGCAACGGAGATACGCAGTATTTT. Its translation is CASSQETGGNGDTQYF.

The J gene is TRBJ1-6, the V gene TRBV5-5; 7 positions agree with TRBD1. CDR1 is SGHKS and CDR2 is YYEKEE in the germline V gene (reference sequence). CDR3 length: 17 amino acids. Unmatched junction bases numbered 6, after V lost 3 bases and J lost 0 bases. The CDR3 loop reads CASSWNRGSSYNSPLHF. CDR3 coding DNA: TGTGCCAGCAGCTGGAACAGGGGAAGCTCCTATAATTCACCCCTCCACTTT.

This clonotype has ten or more counts. The chain uses TRBV5-1 and TRBJ1-1; 10 nucleotides match TRBD1. Trimming at V came to 0 bases and at J to 1 base, leaving 9 bases not matched to a gene. CDR3 length: 18 residues. CDR1 is SGHRS, CDR2 YFSETQ, per germline. The chain's CDR3 is CASSLAPGTGAPNTEAFF. DNA of the CDR3: TGCGCCAGCAGCTTGGCCCCCGGGACAGGGGCTCCGAACACTGAAGCTTTCTTT. Based on the CDR3 plus reference TRBV5-1 and TRBJ1-1, the full variable domain is KAGVTQTPRYLIKTRGQQVTLSCSPISGHRSVSWYQQTPGQGLQFLFEYFSETQRNKGNFPGRFSGRQFSNSRSEMNVSTLELGDSALYLCASSLAPGTGAPNTEAFFGQGTRLTVV.

This clonotype was seen repeatedly, ten times or more. The rearrangement uses TRBV9 and TRBJ2-1; D is tentatively TRBD1 or TRBD2 (5 bases each). From germline, CDR1 is SGDLS and CDR2 YYNGEE. V lost 3 bases and J lost 4, with 17 bases in between. The CDR3 consists of 16 residues. CDR3 sequence (DNA): TGTGCCAGCAGCGCTCAGTCCGGGACCGAATACAATGAGCAGTTCTTC. This codes for CASSAQSGTEYNEQFF. Full variable domain (missing parts from reference TRBV9 and TRBJ2-1): DSGVTQTPKHLITATGQRVTLRCSPRSGDLSVYWYQQSLDQGLQFLIQYYNGEERAKGNILERFSAQQFPDLHSELNLSSLELGDSALYFCASSAQSGTEYNEQFFGPGTRLTVL.

CDR3 nucleotides: TGTGCCAGCAGTTCCGCGACAGGGGGCGGGCAAGAGACCCAGTACTTC. Residues: CASSSATGGGQETQYF. The chain has TRBV27 and TRBJ2-5, with 10 nucleotides matching TRBD1. Germline values: CDR1 MNHEY, CDR2 SMNVEV (reference sequence). This CDR3 region has 16 residues. Trimming cost V 4 bases and J 2 bases; bases outside gene matches: 7.

This clonotype was detected only a few times. The chain recombines TRBV4-1 with TRBJ1-5; 7 bases map to TRBD1. The CDR3 runs 16 residues. The V gene end was trimmed by 3 bases and the J gene end by 4 bases; junction bases not matched to a gene: 9. From germline, CDR1 is MGHRA and CDR2 YSYEKL. The CDR3 spells CASSQPRDSINQPQHF. Here the CDR3 DNA reads TGCGCCAGCAGCCAGCCCCGGGACAGCATTAATCAGCCCCAGCATTTT.

This clonotype appeared many times. Sequence at one end of the junction differs from germline and may be a read error. The chain has TRBV7-7 and TRBJ2-3; TRBD2 agrees at 8 bases. Germline V gene sequence: CDR1 SSHAT, CDR2 FNYEAQ (reference sequence). The CDR3 extends over 16 amino acids. CDR3 sequence reads: CASSPGSGSGVDTQYF. The CDR3 coding sequence is TGTGCTAGCAGCCCAGGCAGCGGGAGTGGTGTAGATACGCAGTATTTT.

The rearrangement links TRBV27 to TRBJ1-2; TRBD1 might be the D (6 bases). Trimming took 1 base from V and 6 from J, leaving 12 bases between them. The CDR3 is 14 amino acids. Looked up from germline, CDR1 is MNHEY and CDR2 is SMNVEV (reference sequence). The CDR3 DNA reads TGTGCCAGCAGTTTATTGGGGGGCGCGGATGGCTACACCTTC. Its protein product is CASSLLGGADGYTF.

This clonotype was picked up many times. This chain uses TRBV28 with TRBJ2-3; 7 bases agree with TRBD1. This CDR3 contains 16 residues. V trimming: 3 bases; J trimming: 2 bases; junction bases outside the gene matches: 8. Germline loops: CDR1 MDHEN, CDR2 SYDVKM. The CDR3 reads CASSFEQGWYTDTQYF. The CDR3 DNA reads as TGTGCCAGCAGTTTCGAACAGGGGTGGTACACAGATACGCAGTATTTT. Drawing the rest from reference TRBV28 and TRBJ2-3, the complete variable domain is DVKVTQSSRYLVKRTGEKVFLECVQDMDHENMFWYRQDPGLGLRLIYFSYDVKMKEKGDIPEGYSVSREKKERFSLILESASTNQTSMYLCASSFEQGWYTDTQYFGPGTRLTVL.

This clonotype was recorded at least ten times. This chain joins TRBV7-9 and TRBJ2-7; D tentatively reads TRBD1 or TRBD2 (6 bases each). Germline CDR1 SEHNR, CDR2 FQNEAQ (reference sequence). The CDR3 covers 17 residues. The V end was cut by 1 base, the J end by 3 bases, with 19 bases between. CDR3 protein: CASSLDTGARWGYEQYF. As DNA, the CDR3 is TGTGCCAGCAGCTTAGATACGGGGGCAAGGTGGGGCTACGAGCAGTACTTC.